This T cell receptor beta chain emerged from a study of response to subunit inactivated influenza vaccine. TCRdb re-called the RT-PCR reads with MiXCR, one entry per CDR3 protein. The repertoire holds 500,000 to 550,000 distinct CDR3 sequences, roughly 8.2% seen once, with 13% in the top ten. In the case of this clonotype: No antigen is known for it.

Study-wide findings and caveats: Authors suggested each seasonal influenza vaccination recruits few new T cells.

The germline V and J ends were trimmed by 9 bases and 4 bases, with 18 bases remaining between them. This CDR3 is built from 14 residues. Germline assignment: CDR1 LNHDA and CDR2 SQIVND (reference sequence). V gene TRBV19 combines with J gene TRBJ1-1; a possible D gene is TRBD1 (5 bases). This specimen consisted of PBMCs from blood, obtained less than 30 months after vaccination. The TCR originated in a man aged 45 to 75 who received an inactivated influenza vaccine. The CDR3 here is CASRGGLRSTEAFF. The CDR3 DNA follows: TGTGCCAGCCGGGGGGGGTTGAGGTCCACTGAAGCTTTCTTT.